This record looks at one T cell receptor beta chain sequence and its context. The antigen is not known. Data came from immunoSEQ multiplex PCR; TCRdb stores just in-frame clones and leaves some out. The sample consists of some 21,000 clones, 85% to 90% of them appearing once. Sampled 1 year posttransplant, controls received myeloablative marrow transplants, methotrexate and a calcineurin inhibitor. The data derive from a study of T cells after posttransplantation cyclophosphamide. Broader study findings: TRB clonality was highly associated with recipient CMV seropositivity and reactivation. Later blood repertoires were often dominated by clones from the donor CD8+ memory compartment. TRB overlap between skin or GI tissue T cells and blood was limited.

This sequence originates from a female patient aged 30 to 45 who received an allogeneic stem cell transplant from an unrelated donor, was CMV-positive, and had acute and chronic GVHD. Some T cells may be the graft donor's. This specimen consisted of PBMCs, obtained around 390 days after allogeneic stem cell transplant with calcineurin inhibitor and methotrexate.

The CDR3 here is CASSLEIASTGELFF. The CDR3, as DNA: TGTGCCAGCAGCTTAGAAATAGCAAGCACCGGGGAGCTGTTTTTT. This chain connects TRBV7-2 to TRBJ2-2; D ambiguous. CDR3 length: 15 residues. From germline, CDR1 is SGHTA and CDR2 FQGNSA. The V end was cut by 1 base, the J end by 4 bases, with 10 bases between.